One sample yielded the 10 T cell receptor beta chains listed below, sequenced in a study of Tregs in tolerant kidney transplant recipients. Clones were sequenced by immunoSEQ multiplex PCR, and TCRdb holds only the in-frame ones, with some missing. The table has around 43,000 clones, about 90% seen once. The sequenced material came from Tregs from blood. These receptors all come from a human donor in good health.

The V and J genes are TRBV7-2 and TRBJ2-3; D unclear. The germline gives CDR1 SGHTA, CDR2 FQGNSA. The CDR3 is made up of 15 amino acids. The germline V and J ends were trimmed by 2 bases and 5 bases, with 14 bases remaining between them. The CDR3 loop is CASSLPPAHQDTQYF. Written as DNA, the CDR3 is TGTGCCAGCAGCTTACCGCCGGCCCACCAAGATACGCAGTATTTT.

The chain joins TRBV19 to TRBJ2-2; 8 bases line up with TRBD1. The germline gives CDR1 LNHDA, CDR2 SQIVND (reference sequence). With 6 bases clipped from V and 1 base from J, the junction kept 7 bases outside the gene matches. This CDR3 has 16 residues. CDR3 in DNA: TGTGCCAGTAGATTCAGGGGGCTGGGGAACACCGGGGAGCTGTTTTTT. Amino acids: CASRFRGLGNTGELFF.

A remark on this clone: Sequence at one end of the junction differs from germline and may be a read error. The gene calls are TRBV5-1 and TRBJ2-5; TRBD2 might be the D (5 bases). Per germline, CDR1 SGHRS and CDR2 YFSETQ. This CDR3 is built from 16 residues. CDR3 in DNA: TGCGCCAGCAGCTTGGCCTTTCGGCCGGGGTTTGAGATCCAGTACTTC. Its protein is CASSLAFRPGFEIQYF.

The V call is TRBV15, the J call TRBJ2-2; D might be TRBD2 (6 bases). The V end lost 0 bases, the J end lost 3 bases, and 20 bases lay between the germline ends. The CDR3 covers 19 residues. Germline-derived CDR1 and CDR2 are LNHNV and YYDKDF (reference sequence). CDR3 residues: CATSREPQWGVWDTGELFF. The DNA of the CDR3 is TGTGCCACCAGCAGAGAGCCTCAGTGGGGGGTGTGGGACACCGGGGAGCTGTTTTTT. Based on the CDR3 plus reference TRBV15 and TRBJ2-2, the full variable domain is DAMVIQNPRYQVTQFGKPVTLSCSQTLNHNVMYWYQQKSSQAPKLLFHYYDKDFNNEADTPDNFQSRRPNTSFCFLDIRSPGLGDTAMYLCATSREPQWGVWDTGELFFGEGSRLTVL.

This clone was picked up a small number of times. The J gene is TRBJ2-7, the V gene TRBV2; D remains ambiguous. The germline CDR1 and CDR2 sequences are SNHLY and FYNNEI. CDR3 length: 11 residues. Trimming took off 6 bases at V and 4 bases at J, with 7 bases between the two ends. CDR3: CASRGPYEQYF. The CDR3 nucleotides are TGTGCCAGCAGGGGTCCTTACGAGCAGTACTTC.

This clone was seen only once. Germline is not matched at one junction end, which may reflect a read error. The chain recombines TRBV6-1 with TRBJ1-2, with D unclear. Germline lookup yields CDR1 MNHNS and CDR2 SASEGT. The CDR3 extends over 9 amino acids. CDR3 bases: TGTGCCAGCAGTTACCCGCTCACTTTC. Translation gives CASSYPLTF.

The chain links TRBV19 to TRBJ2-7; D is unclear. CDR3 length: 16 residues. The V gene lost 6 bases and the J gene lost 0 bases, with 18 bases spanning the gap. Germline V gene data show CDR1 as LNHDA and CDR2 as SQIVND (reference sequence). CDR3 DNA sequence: TGTGCCAGTAGCCCTTCAGAGAGTAAACGCTCCTACGAGCAGTACTTC. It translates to CASSPSESKRSYEQYF.

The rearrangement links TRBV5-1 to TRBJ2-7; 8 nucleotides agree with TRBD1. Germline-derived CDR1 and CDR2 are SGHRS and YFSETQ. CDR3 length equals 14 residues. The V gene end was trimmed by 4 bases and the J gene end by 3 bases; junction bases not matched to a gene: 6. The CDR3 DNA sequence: TGCGCCAGCAGCCGGGGACAGGCACGCTACGAGCAGTACTTC. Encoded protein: CASSRGQARYEQYF.

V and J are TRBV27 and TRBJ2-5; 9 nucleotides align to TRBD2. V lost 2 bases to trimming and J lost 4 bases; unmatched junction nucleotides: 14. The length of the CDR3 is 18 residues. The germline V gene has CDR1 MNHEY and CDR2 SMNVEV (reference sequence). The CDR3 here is CASSLSGFGSGSPETQYF. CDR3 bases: TGTGCCAGCAGTTTAAGTGGGTTTGGTAGCGGGAGCCCAGAGACCCAGTACTTC.

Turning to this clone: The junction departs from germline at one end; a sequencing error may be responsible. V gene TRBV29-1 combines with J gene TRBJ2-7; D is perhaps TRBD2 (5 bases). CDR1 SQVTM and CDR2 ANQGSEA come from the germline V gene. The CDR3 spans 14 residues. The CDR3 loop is CSVEDPPGSYEQHF. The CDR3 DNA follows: TGCAGCGTTGAAGATCCCCCGGGGTCCTACGAGCAGCACTTC.